This paragraph covers one T cell receptor beta chain sequence. Its antigen is still unknown. Qualities for individual bases were not recorded, and no much larger clone is one base off. The approximately 100 tumor samples underwent high-throughput TCR profiling using ImmunoSEQ. In the original analysis: To measure repertoire diversity, the metrics used were richness (unique productive sequences), clonality, evenness and relatedness, and the Bhattacharyya coefficient was used to assess similarity between samples. A sensitivity analysis excluded TCRs with fewer than two reads and gave consistent conclusions. TCRdb's version of the immuneACCESS table is confined to in-frame rearrangements and falls short of the full clone set. An unresolved V gene accounts for under half of the shortfall where checked; the remainder is of unknown origin. D and trimming were read from the DNA, whereas the V and J calls and clone size are those reported in that table. The table for this sample lists 1,500 to 2,000 clones; 65% to 70% of them were counted only once. Roughly 13% of the sample goes to the ten largest clones.

This sample was included in a study of high-grade serous ovarian cancer treatment subgroups (dated by TCRdb to the early 2020s). About the investigation overall: Sequencing yielded a mean of around 13,000 reads and approximately 7,000 unique TCR beta rearrangements per sample. A cohort of 30 patients was included: about 10 with no residual disease after primary surgery (R0), about 10 who were excellent NACT responders, and about 10 who were poor NACT responders. One primary tumor sample and two metastatic tumor samples were contributed by each patient, so that some 97 samples were obtained in total. The study profiled TCR beta repertoires in high-grade serous ovarian cancer patients grouped by complete gross resection or neoadjuvant chemotherapy response under a laparoscopic triage algorithm. Paper-wide results and their limitations: Bulk tumor TCR sequencing lacked spatial information, limiting insight into HGSC tumor complexity and diversity. Repertoire similarity ranging from roughly 0.095 to 0.85 was observed between tumors from the same patient, whereas almost no similarity was observed between different patients. TCR repertoire analyses focused on CDR3; CDR1 and CDR2 were not analyzed. TCR clonal relatedness was found to be positively correlated with neoantigen level and, by trend, with copy number variation and mutation load derived from whole-genome sequencing.

Collection of tumor samples took place before definitive surgery or chemotherapy. Genomic DNA extraction was performed by the MD Anderson Biospecimen Extraction Resource, and TCR sequencing was carried out by the MD Anderson Cancer Genomics Laboratory. Trimming at the junction amounts to 4 bases on V and 0 bases on J, and the germline ends lie 7 bases apart. Reading from cysteine to phenylalanine, the CDR3 counts 14 amino acids. The only DNA kept is the CDR3, 42 bases in frame from the first base. The germline V gene yields SGHRS for CDR1 and YFSETQ for CDR2. Recombination connected TRBV5-1 to TRBJ2-2; the D gene assignment is ambiguous. Sequencing was done on a sample of tumor tissue. This receptor was taken from a human donor with high-grade serous ovarian cancer. The CDR3 region reads CASSPDTNTGELFF. In nucleotides, the sequence is TGCGCCAGCAGCCCTGACACGAACACCGGGGAGCTGTTTTTT.